This is a list of T cell receptor beta chains from one sample in a study of memory CD4+ T cells and cytomegalovirus serostatus. Clones were sequenced by immunoSEQ multiplex PCR, and TCRdb holds only the in-frame ones, with some missing. Among more than 40,000 clones, roughly four fifths were seen once, and the ten largest hold 6.4%. Sequencing was carried out using memory CD4+ T cells from blood. These receptors all stem from an adult in good health and CMV-seronegative. The CDR3 runs from the conserved cysteine through the conserved F or W. A D gene is named only where the DNA matches it firmly.

J gene: TRBJ2-7
D gene: NA
V gene: TRBV5-4
CDR3 protein: CASSLGSRGSYEQYF

J gene: TRBJ1-1
D gene: NA
V gene: TRBV30
CDR3 protein: CAWSPRAGEAFF

J gene: TRBJ2-3
D gene: TRBD2
V gene: TRBV7-2
CDR3 protein: CASSLAGTSVVNTQYF

J gene: TRBJ2-1
D gene: NA
V gene: TRBV28
CDR3 protein: CASSFESYYSYNEQFF

J gene: TRBJ1-1
D gene: NA
V gene: TRBV7-2
CDR3 protein: CASSLDGDPEAFF

J gene: TRBJ1-2
D gene: NA
V gene: TRBV28
CDR3 protein: CASRLGESYTF

J gene: TRBJ1-2
D gene: TRBD1
V gene: TRBV28
CDR3 protein: CASRTTGGLGYGYTF

J gene: TRBJ1-5
D gene: TRBD1
V gene: TRBV7-2
CDR3 protein: CASSPAPYRGRGNQPQHF

J gene: TRBJ2-5
D gene: NA
V gene: TRBV29-1
CDR3 protein: CSAKRRTETQYF

J gene: TRBJ2-2
D gene: TRBD2
V gene: TRBV28
CDR3 protein: CATQRLAGTGELFF

J gene: TRBJ2-6
D gene: NA
V gene: TRBV4-3
CDR3 protein: CASSQTVGANVLTF

J gene: TRBJ1-3
D gene: NA
V gene: TRBV28
CDR3 protein: CASGKGSRGNTIYF

J gene: TRBJ2-2
D gene: NA
V gene: TRBV7-7
CDR3 protein: CASRQENTGELFF

J gene: TRBJ2-3
D gene: NA
V gene: TRBV7-2
CDR3 protein: CASSLALLVADTQYF

J gene: TRBJ2-7
D gene: TRBD1
V gene: TRBV9
CDR3 protein: CASSVGTGGITEQYF

J gene: TRBJ2-7
D gene: TRBD2
V gene: TRBV7-2
CDR3 protein: CASSLRAGGGSYEQYF

J gene: TRBJ2-2
D gene: NA
V gene: TRBV28
CDR3 protein: CANNDPNTGELFF

J gene: TRBJ2-5
D gene: TRBD2
V gene: TRBV7-2
CDR3 protein: CASSSNLAGETQYF

J gene: TRBJ1-2
D gene: NA
V gene: TRBV28
CDR3 protein: CASSFQQQNYGYTF

J gene: TRBJ2-7
D gene: NA
V gene: TRBV29-1
CDR3 protein: CSVEELTEQYF

J gene: TRBJ2-7
D gene: NA
V gene: TRBV6-6
CDR3 protein: CASSPTRGPSYEQYF

J gene: TRBJ2-3
D gene: NA
V gene: TRBV30
CDR3 protein: CVSRPRTLTDTQYF

J gene: TRBJ2-7
D gene: TRBD2
V gene: TRBV11-2
CDR3 protein: CASSPEASGAYF

J gene: TRBJ2-2
D gene: NA
V gene: TRBV4-1
CDR3 protein: CASSQDAGLNTGELFF